The subject of this entry is one T cell receptor beta chain. CDR3 size: 15 residues. V dropped 0 bases and J dropped 2 bases, with 12 bases sitting between them. Germline values: CDR1 SGHNT, CDR2 YYREEE (reference sequence). The entry originates in a study of blood T cell repertoires in COVID-19. The wider study: Donors in the United States, Italy and Spain gave samples during acute or convalescent COVID-19. Sources were T cells, B-cell-depleted T cells, or PBMCs; the material itself was cDNA or gDNA.

The authors' processing: Amplification from reference gene primers served as the basis for estimated nucleated cell counts. Profiled with immunoSEQ multiplex PCR; TCRdb holds only in-frame clones, not every one. V, J and clone size were drawn from that table, and D and trimming were deduced from the DNA. The sample lists some 25,000 clones, 81% occurring once. Sample: peripheral blood. J is TRBJ2-7 and V is TRBV5-4, with TRBD1 as a possible D gene (6 bases). The sequence came from a man between 65 and 85 years old with acute or convalescent COVID-19. CDR3: CASSLAVDRAYEQYF. The CDR3 coding sequence is TGTGCCAGCAGCTTGGCCGTGGACAGAGCCTACGAGCAGTACTTC. The whole variable domain, remainder taken from reference TRBV5-4 and TRBJ2-7, is ETGVTQSPTHLIKTRGQQVTLRCSSQSGHNTVSWYQQALGQGPQFIFQYYREEENGRGNFPPRFSGLQFPNYSSELNVNALELDDSALYLCASSLAVDRAYEQYFGPGTRLTVT.